Presented here are 6 T cell receptor beta chains from one specimen sequenced in a study of T cells in Graves' hyperthyroidism and ophthalmopathy. TCR beta CDR3 region amplification was performed from RNA transcripts. Primed by the HTBI set, a first-round RT-PCR was run on the TCR CDR3. One entry per CDR3 protein, called by TCRdb with MiXCR from the multiplex PCR reads. The sample has roughly 500,000 distinct CDR3 sequences, around 43% seen once; the top ten hold about two fifths. Material: peripheral blood or thyroid tissue (not recorded which). These receptors were collected from an adult woman with Graves' disease, either hyperthyroidism or ophthalmopathy (not recorded which).

The chain links TRBV19 to TRBJ2-5; D possibly corresponds to TRBD2 (5 bases). This CDR3 comprises 15 residues. In germline, CDR1 is LNHDA, CDR2 SQIVND (reference sequence). The V and J ends lost 9 bases and 5 bases respectively, with 22 bases between them. The chain's CDR3 is CASSWTDERAETQYF. The DNA for the CDR3 is TGTGCCAGCAGCTGGACTGACGAGAGGGCGGAGACCCAGTACTTC.

This clonotype was counted between two and nine times. The chain combines TRBV7-6 with TRBJ2-6, with no clear D. Trimming stripped 5 bases from V and 3 bases from J, with 20 bases between. Germline values: CDR1 SGHVS, CDR2 FNYEAQ. CDR3 length: 18 amino acids. CDR3: CASSPRAETLSGANVLTF. CDR3 sequence (DNA): TGTGCCAGCAGCCCTAGGGCGGAGACCTTGAGTGGGGCCAACGTCCTGACTTTC.

A few counts support this clonotype. This chain links TRBV15 with TRBJ1-3; weak D call: TRBD1 (5 bases). The CDR3 extends over 11 amino acids. The germline CDR1 and CDR2 sequences are LNHNV and YYDKDF (reference sequence). V lost 10 bases, J lost 7 bases, and 11 bases lay in between. The CDR3, as DNA: TGTGCCATCGGGGGAGAGAACACCATATATTTT. Translated, it gives CAIGGENTIYF.

The chain is built from TRBV2 and TRBJ2-7; 12 bases align to TRBD1. From germline, CDR1 is SNHLY and CDR2 FYNNEI. The trim removed 4 bases at V and 2 bases at J, leaving 9 bases unmatched. The CDR3 contains 17 residues. The CDR3 DNA reads as TGTGCCAGCAGTGTCGGGCTGGGACAGGGGGCGGCCTACGAGCAGTACTTC. It translates to CASSVGLGQGAAYEQYF.

The chain has TRBV7-3 and TRBJ2-7; TRBD1 is a possible D gene (6 bases). Trimming left V 6 bases short and J 2 bases short, with 11 bases between. Germline assignment: CDR1 SGHTA and CDR2 FQGTGA. The CDR3 runs to 13 residues. The CDR3 DNA reads as TGTGCCAGCAGGAGACAGGCAGCCTACGAGCAGTACTTC. It yields the protein CASRRQAAYEQYF.

The J gene is TRBJ1-2, the V gene TRBV20-1; no clear D. CDR3 length: 10 amino acids. Germline CDR1 DFQATT, CDR2 SNEGSKA (reference sequence). Trimming took off 6 bases at V and 5 bases at J, with 7 bases between the two ends. This chain's CDR3 is CSAPQYGYTF. The CDR3 DNA is TGCAGTGCACCTCAATATGGCTACACCTTC.